The sequence of this T cell receptor (beta chain) was determined in a study of T cell repertoires in cytomegalovirus infection. In the study overall: Public TCR beta signatures indicated both CMV infection and matching HLA type.

Trimming left V 5 bases short and J 6 bases short, with 13 bases between. CDR3 length: 14 residues. Germline V gene data show CDR1 as SGHTA and CDR2 as FQGNSA. Study-wide points: Cumulative frequency of public TCR beta families picked out carriers of CMV plus the relevant HLA. Dominating the ex vivo response were TCR beta clonotypes that were CMV-specific and HLA-C-restricted.

A single record per CDR3 protein comes from TCRdb applying MiXCR to the reads. There are about 310,000 distinct CDR3 sequences in the sample; roughly a sixth occur only once, and about 11% lies in the top ten. This clonotype has at least ten counts. What it recognizes is unknown. This receptor was taken from a human donor in good health (CMV status not recorded). Some clones in this sample may be carry-over from other donors' samples. Source material: PBMCs. V is TRBV7-2 and J is TRBJ2-2, with a possible D match to TRBD1 (6 bases). The CDR3 loop is CASSGRQVPGELFF. CDR3 sequence (DNA): TGTGCCAGCAGCGGACGACAGGTCCCCGGGGAGCTGTTTTTT.